The clone carrying this TCR beta chain was found once. The antigen remains unidentified. These data are taken from a study of T cells after yellow fever vaccination. CDR1 is DFQATT, CDR2 SNEGSKA, per germline (reference sequence). The ends were cut back, 1 base at V and 2 bases at J, with 7 bases in the middle. CDR3 length: 13 residues. Notes on the study in general: Most primary-vaccination clones reappeared after the booster (96% CD4, roughly 90% CD8).

TCRdb itself ran the 5' RACE reads through MiXCR, one entry per CDR3 protein. The sample has 300,000 to 400,000 distinct CDR3 sequences, around 12% seen once. The TCR originated in a man aged 18 to 30 who received the YFV17D yellow fever vaccine. This material consisted of CD4+ T cells sorted from PBMCs, taken 15 days after the yellow fever booster vaccination. The rearrangement joins TRBV20-1 to TRBJ2-3; D perhaps matches TRBD2 (5 bases). The CDR3 coding sequence is TGCAGTGCTAGAGCGGGGTCCACAGATACGCAGTATTTT. Amino acids: CSARAGSTDTQYF.